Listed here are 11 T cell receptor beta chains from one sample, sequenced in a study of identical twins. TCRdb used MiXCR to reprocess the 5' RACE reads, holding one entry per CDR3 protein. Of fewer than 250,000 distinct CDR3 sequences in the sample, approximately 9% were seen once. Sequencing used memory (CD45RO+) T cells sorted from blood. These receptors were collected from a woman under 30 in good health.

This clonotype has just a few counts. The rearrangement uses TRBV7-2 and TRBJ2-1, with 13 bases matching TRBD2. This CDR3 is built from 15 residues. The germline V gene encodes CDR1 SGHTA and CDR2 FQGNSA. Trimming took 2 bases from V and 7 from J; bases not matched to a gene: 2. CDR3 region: CASSLTSGGVNEQFF. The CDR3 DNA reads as TGTGCCAGCAGCTTAACTAGCGGGGGGGTAAATGAGCAGTTCTTC.

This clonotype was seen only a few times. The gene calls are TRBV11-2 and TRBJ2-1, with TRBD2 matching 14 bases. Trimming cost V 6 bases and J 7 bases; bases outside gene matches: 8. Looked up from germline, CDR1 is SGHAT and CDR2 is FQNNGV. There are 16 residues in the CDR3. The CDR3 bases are TGTGCCAGCAGACCTCCGGGACTAGCGGGAGTAAATGAGCAGTTCTTC. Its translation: CASRPPGLAGVNEQFF.

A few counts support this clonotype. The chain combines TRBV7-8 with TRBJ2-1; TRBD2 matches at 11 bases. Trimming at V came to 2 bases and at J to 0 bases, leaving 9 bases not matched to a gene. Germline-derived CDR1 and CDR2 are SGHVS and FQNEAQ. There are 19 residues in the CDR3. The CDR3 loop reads CASSLSRTSGSSSYNEQFF. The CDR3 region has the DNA TGTGCCAGCAGCTTATCCCGGACTAGCGGGTCTAGCTCCTACAATGAGCAGTTCTTC.

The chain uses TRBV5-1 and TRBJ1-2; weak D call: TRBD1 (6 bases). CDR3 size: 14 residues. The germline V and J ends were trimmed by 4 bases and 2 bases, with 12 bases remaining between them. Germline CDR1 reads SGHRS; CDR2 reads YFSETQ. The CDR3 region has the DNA TGCGCCAGCAGCCTGATGGACAGCAACTATGGCTACACCTTC. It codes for CASSLMDSNYGYTF.

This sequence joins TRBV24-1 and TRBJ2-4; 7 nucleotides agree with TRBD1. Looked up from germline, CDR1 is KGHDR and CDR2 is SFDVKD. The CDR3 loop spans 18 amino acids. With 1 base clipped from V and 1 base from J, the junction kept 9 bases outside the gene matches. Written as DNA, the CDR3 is TGTGCCACCAGTGATTTCCGGGGACAGCCGCTTGCCAAAAACATTCAGTACTTC. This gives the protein CATSDFRGQPLAKNIQYF.

CDR3 sequence (DNA): TGTGCCAGCAGCCCCAGGGGGGCCCCGAACACTGAAGCTTTCTTT. It codes for CASSPRGAPNTEAFF. V is TRBV7-9 and J is TRBJ1-1; 7 positions agree with TRBD1. Trimming cost V 5 bases and J 1 base; bases outside gene matches: 7. The CDR3 length is 15 residues. In germline, CDR1 is SEHNR, CDR2 FQNEAQ (reference sequence).

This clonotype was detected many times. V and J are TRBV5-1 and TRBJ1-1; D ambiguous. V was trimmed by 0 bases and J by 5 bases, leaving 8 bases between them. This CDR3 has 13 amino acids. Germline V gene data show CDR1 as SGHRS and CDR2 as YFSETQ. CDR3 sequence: CASSLVQSTEAFF. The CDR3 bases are TGCGCCAGCAGCTTGGTGCAAAGTACTGAAGCTTTCTTT.

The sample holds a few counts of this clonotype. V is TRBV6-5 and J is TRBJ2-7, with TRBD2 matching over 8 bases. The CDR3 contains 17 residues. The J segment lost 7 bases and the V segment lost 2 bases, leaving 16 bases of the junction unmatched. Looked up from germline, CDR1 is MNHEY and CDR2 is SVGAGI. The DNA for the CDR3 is TGTGCCAGCAGTTACGGATTAGCGGGAAGGGGGGCTGTTGAGCAGTACTTC. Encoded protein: CASSYGLAGRGAVEQYF.

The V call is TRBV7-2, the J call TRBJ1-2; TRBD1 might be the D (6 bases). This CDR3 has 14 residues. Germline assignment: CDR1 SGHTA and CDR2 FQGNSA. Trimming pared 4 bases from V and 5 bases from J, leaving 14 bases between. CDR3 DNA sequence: TGTGCCAGCAGCTCCCTGACAGGAGAATATGGCTACACCTTC. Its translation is CASSSLTGEYGYTF.

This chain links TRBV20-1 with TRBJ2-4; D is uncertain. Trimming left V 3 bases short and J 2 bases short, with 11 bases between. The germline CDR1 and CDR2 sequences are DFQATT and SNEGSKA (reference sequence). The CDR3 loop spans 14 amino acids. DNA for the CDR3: TGCAGTGCTAGTTTCGCGGCCTCCAAAAACATTCAGTACTTC. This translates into CSASFAASKNIQYF.

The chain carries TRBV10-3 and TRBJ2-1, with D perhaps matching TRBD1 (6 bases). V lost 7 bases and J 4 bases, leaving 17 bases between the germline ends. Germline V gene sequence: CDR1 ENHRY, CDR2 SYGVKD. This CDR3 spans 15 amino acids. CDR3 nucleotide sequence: TGTGCCATCACCGACCCGGGGACAAAGTACAATGAGCAGTTCTTC. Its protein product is CAITDPGTKYNEQFF.